This T cell receptor (beta chain) was profiled in a study of CXCR3-negative and CXCR3-positive naive CD8 T cells. UMI-labeled 5' RACE TRB cDNA libraries were prepared from the cells. After re-calling the 5' RACE reads, TCRdb lists one entry per CDR3 protein, DNA absent. Recorded for this sample: some 39,000 distinct CDR3 sequences. Looked up from germline, CDR1 is SEHNR and CDR2 is FQNEAQ (reference sequence). This CDR3 has 16 residues. The receptor was derived from a human donor in good health. Some clones in this sample may be carry-over from other donors' samples. The chain links TRBV7-9 to TRBJ2-4; TCRdb gives TRBD2 as the D gene, but with no DNA this cannot be confirmed. Input material: naive CXCR3- CD8+ T cells from blood. Subset specified: CD45RO-CCR7+CD27+CD95- naive CD8+ T cells lacking CXCR3 (TNR3-). Here the CDR3 reads CASSSTRGKHKNIQYF.